This TCR beta chain was recorded in a study of T cells in Graves' hyperthyroidism and ophthalmopathy (dated by TCRdb to the late 2010s). About the study as a whole: Peripheral blood was sampled at the time of initial diagnosis, prior to any treatment. To identify distinguishing TCR V-J signatures, a discovery cohort of some 99 patients was used, comprising some 45 with Graves' ophthalmopathy and some 60 with stable Graves' hyperthyroidism. Whether ophthalmopathy could be predicted prospectively was tested in an independent validation cohort made up of 18 hyperthyroidism patients plus 17 patients who later progressed to ophthalmopathy. The roughly 91 discovery patients were randomly divided into training and test sets at a 7:3 ratio. In addition, the study compared T-cell repertoires in thyroid tissue and in blood from five to seven Graves' hyperthyroidism patients. After blood sampling, hyperthyroidism patients were treated with methimazole at a starting dose of 30 mg daily, and ophthalmopathy patients were treated with high-dose intravenous methylprednisolone. According to the paper, TCR Vbeta CDR3 sequencing was carried out on about 140 peripheral blood samples, which came from 40 to 45 ophthalmopathy, 75 or so hyperthyroidism and some 17 progressor patients.

The paper as a whole reports these results and caveats: Sample size was not statistically predetermined, and investigators were not blinded to group allocation. During validation, the model predicted progression to ophthalmopathy a median of approximately 6.5 months ahead of onset, with around 71% sensitivity and 72.22% specificity. A model built on a 13 V-J signature distinguished ophthalmopathy from stable hyperthyroidism, reaching over 85% sensitivity and 81.08% specificity in cross-validation and 80%/75% in testing. Most expanded thyroid clonotypes (frequency above 0.001) were also detected in blood, suggesting blood repertoires may reflect thyroid immune responses.

Graves' hyperthyroidism was defined as stable when no progression to ophthalmopathy occurred over 18 months of follow-up. Hyperthyroidism patients were newly diagnosed, with disease duration under 2 months, and aged 18 to 65 years. Exclusion was applied to patients with uncontrolled infections, other autoimmune diseases, pregnancy or lactation. Clinical symptoms, serum thyroxine and TRAb, thyroid ultrasound, and orbital computed tomography formed the basis for the diagnoses. PBMCs were isolated from about 10 ml of fresh peripheral blood by Ficoll-Paque density gradient centrifugation. Total RNA was extracted with Trizol reagent, and quality was checked on an Agilent 2100 Bioanalyzer. With respect to this clonotype: Its antigen target is currently unknown. At one boundary the junction diverges from the germline segment, which might be a read error.

Sequences KGHSH (CDR1) and LQKENI (CDR2) are obtained from the germline V gene. There are 14 amino acids in the CDR3, from cysteine to phenylalanine inclusive. CDR3 DNA only is kept here, 42 bases in frame from base 1. Amplification of TCR beta CDR3 regions was carried out from RNA transcripts. For the first round of RT-PCR on the TCR CDR3, the HTBI primer set was used together with the Qiagen OneStep RT-PCR kit. The libraries were constructed in a second round of multiplex PCR and then size-selected and purified. Libraries were sequenced paired-end with 100 bp reads on an Illumina HiSeq2000. The paper's processing steps were these. SOAPnuke was used to process the raw data, with reads discarded if the reads contained adapters or uncalled bases, had a mean Phred below 15, or lacked an exact constant-primer or identifier match. COPE v1.2.5 was used to merge the high-quality paired reads, and each unique nucleotide sequence was defined as a clonotype. Clonotypes were aligned to IMGT TRBV, TRBD and TRBJ reference segments using MiTCR v1.1. The analysis was restricted to V-J combinations with a frequency above 0.0001, which together covered about 99% of the repertoires. A TCS score was defined as the ratio of F50 (clonal expansion) to E x V (chaos), with BLOSUM62-based TCRdist applied between CDR3 peptides within each V-J. Welch's t-statistics and random forest reduced fewer than 600 V-J features to roughly 13, which were used in a naive Bayes classifier (R e1071). TCRdb passed the public sequencing reads through fastp at Q25 and MiXCR, retaining productive beta sequences. CDR3 protein duplicates are merged, each entry listing the most common genes and DNA. The V and J calls and clone size are TCRdb's, not the authors'. The sample includes fewer than 600,000 distinct CDR3 sequences, with about 15% observed a single time. The ten most abundant clones make up 14% of the sample.

The V and J genes are TRBV18 and TRBJ2-7, with TRBD2 perhaps the D gene, on 6 matching bases. Material for sequencing was blood. This clonotype was sampled from a woman between 40 and 55 years old with Graves' hyperthyroidism. In nucleotides, the sequence is TGTGCCAGCTCAACGGGGGTGGTGAGAAACGAGCGGTACTTC. The encoded protein is CASSTGVVRNERYF.